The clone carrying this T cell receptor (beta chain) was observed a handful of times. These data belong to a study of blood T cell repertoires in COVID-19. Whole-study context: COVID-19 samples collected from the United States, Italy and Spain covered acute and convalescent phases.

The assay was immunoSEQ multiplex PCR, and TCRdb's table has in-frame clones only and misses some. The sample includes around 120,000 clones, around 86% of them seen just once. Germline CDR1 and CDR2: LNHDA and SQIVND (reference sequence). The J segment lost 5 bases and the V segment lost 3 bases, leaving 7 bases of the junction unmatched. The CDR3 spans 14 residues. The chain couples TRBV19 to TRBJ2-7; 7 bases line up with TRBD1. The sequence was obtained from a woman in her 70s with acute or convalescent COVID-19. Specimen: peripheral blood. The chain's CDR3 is CASSMGEQGNEQYF. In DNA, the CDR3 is TGTGCCAGTAGTATGGGGGAACAGGGGAACGAGCAGTACTTC.